This TCR beta chain emerged from a study of T cell repertoires in cytomegalovirus infection. Study information: Public TCR beta signatures marked donors with CMV infection and the matching HLA. Study-wide results and limits: The response measured ex vivo was dominated by TCR beta clonotypes (HLA-C-restricted and CMV-specific).

This clonotype was detected ten times or more. What it binds is not known. TCRdb re-called the reads through MiXCR, storing one row per CDR3 protein. The sample contains more than 200,000 distinct CDR3 sequences, less than 9.5% of which appear only once. Germline V gene sequence: CDR1 SGHTA, CDR2 FQGNSA. The ends lost 7 bases at V and 3 bases at J; junction bases unmatched: 12. The CDR3 totals 16 residues. The sequence was collected from a human donor in good health (CMV status not recorded). Some clones in this sample may be carry-over from other donors' samples. This chain joins TRBV7-2 and TRBJ1-1; 9 bases match TRBD1. Source material: PBMCs. The CDR3 DNA is TGTGCCAGCACCCAACAGGGGGCGATTGGAGACACTGAAGCTTTCTTT. It translates to CASTQQGAIGDTEAFF.